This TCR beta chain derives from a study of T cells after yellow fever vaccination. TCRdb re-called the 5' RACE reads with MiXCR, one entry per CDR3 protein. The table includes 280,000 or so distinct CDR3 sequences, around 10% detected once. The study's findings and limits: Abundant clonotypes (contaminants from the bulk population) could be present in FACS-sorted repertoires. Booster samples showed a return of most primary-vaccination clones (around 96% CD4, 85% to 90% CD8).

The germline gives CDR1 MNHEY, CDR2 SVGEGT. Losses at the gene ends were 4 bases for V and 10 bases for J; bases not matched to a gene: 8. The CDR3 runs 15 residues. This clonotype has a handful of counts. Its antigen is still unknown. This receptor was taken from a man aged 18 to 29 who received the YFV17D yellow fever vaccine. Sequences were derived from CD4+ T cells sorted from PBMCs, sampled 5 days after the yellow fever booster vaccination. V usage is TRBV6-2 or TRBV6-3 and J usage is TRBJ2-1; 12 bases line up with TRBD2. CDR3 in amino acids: CASSSTSGGGGEQFF. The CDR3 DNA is TGTGCCAGCAGTTCGACTAGCGGGGGAGGGGGAGAGCAGTTCTTC.